This is a list of T cell receptor beta chains from one sample in a study of T cells in Graves' hyperthyroidism and ophthalmopathy. TCRdb passed the multiplex PCR reads through MiXCR, listing each CDR3 protein once. The sample holds about 560,000 distinct CDR3 sequences, 15% to 20% seen once. The sample comprised blood. The receptors here all came from a woman in her late teens or twenties with Graves' hyperthyroidism. The CDR3 runs from the conserved cysteine through the conserved F or W. Fields, in order: clone size, D gene, V gene, J gene, CDR3 DNA, CDR3 protein. The D gene is left open where the match is weak. Expanded clones are given a class, and other clones once, few, many or no size at all.

clone_size: many; d_call: -; v_call: TRBV12-3/TRBV12-4; j_call: TRBJ2-3; cdr3_nt: TGTGCCAGCAACGAGGAAGGCACAGAAGATACGCAGTATTTT; cdr3_aa: CASNEEGTEDTQYF
clone_size: many; d_call: -; v_call: TRBV27; j_call: TRBJ2-2; cdr3_nt: TGTGCCAGCAGTTTAGCGGGGCGGGCCGGGGAGCTGTTTTTT; cdr3_aa: CASSLAGRAGELFF
clone_size: -; d_call: TRBD1; v_call: TRBV5-8; j_call: TRBJ1-5; cdr3_nt: TGTGCCAGCAGCTTGTTCGGACAGGGGCGACTACAGCCCCAGCATTTT; cdr3_aa: CASSLFGQGRLQPQHF
clone_size: -; d_call: TRBD1; v_call: TRBV7-9; j_call: TRBJ1-6; cdr3_nt: TGTGCCAGCAGGACTGGGACAGGGGCTTATTCACCCCTCCACTTT; cdr3_aa: CASRTGTGAYSPLHF
clone_size: once; d_call: -; v_call: TRBV6-5; j_call: TRBJ2-7; cdr3_nt: TGTGCCAGCAGTACCCGACGGGGTGGGGGCTACGAGCAGTACTTC; cdr3_aa: CASSTRRGGGYEQYF
clone_size: few; d_call: TRBD2; v_call: TRBV5-1; j_call: TRBJ2-1; cdr3_nt: TGCGCCAGCGGCTTGGTAGCGGGGGCGGATGAGCAGTTCTTC; cdr3_aa: CASGLVAGADEQFF
clone_size: many; d_call: -; v_call: TRBV3-1; j_call: TRBJ2-4; cdr3_nt: TGTGCCAGCAGCCAAAGGGAAAACATTCAGTACTTC; cdr3_aa: CASSQRENIQYF
clone_size: many; d_call: TRBD1; v_call: TRBV27; j_call: TRBJ1-2; cdr3_nt: TGTGCCAGCAGTAAAACTCGGGACAGCCTCTATGGCTACACCTTC; cdr3_aa: CASSKTRDSLYGYTF
clone_size: few; d_call: TRBD2; v_call: TRBV5-1; j_call: TRBJ2-5; cdr3_nt: TGCGCCAGCAGCTCCCCCCTCTGGCCTAGCGGGAGCGGGGGGCAAGAGACCCAGTACTTC; cdr3_aa: CASSSPLWPSGSGGQETQYF
clone_size: many; d_call: -; v_call: TRBV19; j_call: TRBJ2-7; cdr3_nt: TGTGCCAGTAGCATGGACATCTACTACGAGCAGTACTTC; cdr3_aa: CASSMDIYYEQYF
clone_size: -; d_call: TRBD1; v_call: TRBV25-1; j_call: TRBJ1-1; cdr3_nt: TGTGCCAGCGTCAACCACAGGGGTGGAACTGAAGCTTTCTTT; cdr3_aa: CASVNHRGGTEAFF
clone_size: few; d_call: -; v_call: TRBV7-9; j_call: TRBJ1-2; cdr3_nt: TGTGCCAGCAGCTTAGGGGGCTATGATCGGGGCCTAGCCTATGGCTACACCTTC; cdr3_aa: CASSLGGYDRGLAYGYTF
clone_size: -; d_call: -; v_call: TRBV6-5; j_call: TRBJ2-7; cdr3_nt: TGTGCCAGCAGAATGGGGCAAGGCGAGCAGTACTTC; cdr3_aa: CASRMGQGEQYF
clone_size: -; d_call: TRBD1; v_call: TRBV20-1; j_call: TRBJ1-5; cdr3_nt: TGCAGTGCCTCGGGGCGGGACAGGGAGAGCAATCAGCCCCAGCATTTT; cdr3_aa: CSASGRDRESNQPQHF
clone_size: -; d_call: -; v_call: TRBV6-1; j_call: TRBJ2-2; cdr3_nt: TGTGCCAGCAGAATGCAGCCGATGAACACCGGGGAGCTGTTTTTT; cdr3_aa: CASRMQPMNTGELFF
clone_size: -; d_call: -; v_call: TRBV20-1; j_call: TRBJ1-1; cdr3_nt: TGCAGTGCTCTGGTGGGTGACACTGAAGCTTGCTTT; cdr3_aa: CSALVGDTEACF
clone_size: -; d_call: -; v_call: TRBV7-2; j_call: TRBJ2-7; cdr3_nt: TGTGCCAGCAGCTTAGTCCTAGCGTCCTCCTACGAGCAGTACTTC; cdr3_aa: CASSLVLASSYEQYF
clone_size: few; d_call: TRBD1; v_call: TRBV28; j_call: TRBJ1-5; cdr3_nt: TGTGCCAGCAGTTTACTCAGGGGGGGCAATCAGCCCCAGCATTTT; cdr3_aa: CASSLLRGGNQPQHF
clone_size: many; d_call: -; v_call: TRBV2; j_call: TRBJ2-5; cdr3_nt: TGTGCCAGCAGTTGGGACCCCGTGGGCGGGTACTTC; cdr3_aa: CASSWDPVGGYF
clone_size: few; d_call: -; v_call: TRBV20-1; j_call: TRBJ2-5; cdr3_nt: TGCAGTGCCCTTACCGGCAGGGAGGAGACCCAGTACTTC; cdr3_aa: CSALTGREETQYF
clone_size: -; d_call: TRBD1; v_call: TRBV6-1; j_call: TRBJ1-1; cdr3_nt: TGTGCCAGCAGTGAAGCGCAGGGGGCCACTGAAGCTTTCTTT; cdr3_aa: CASSEAQGATEAFF
clone_size: many; d_call: -; v_call: TRBV7-2; j_call: TRBJ1-2; cdr3_nt: TGTGCCAGCAGCTTACAGGCTTACTATGGCTACACCTTC; cdr3_aa: CASSLQAYYGYTF
clone_size: few; d_call: -; v_call: TRBV7-8; j_call: TRBJ2-6; cdr3_nt: TGTGCCAGCAGCCGTCGGTTGATGGGTAGGGGTGCTGGGGCCAACGTCCTGACTTTC; cdr3_aa: CASSRRLMGRGAGANVLTF
clone_size: few; d_call: -; v_call: TRBV3-1; j_call: TRBJ1-2; cdr3_nt: TGTGCCAGCAGCCAAAAAGCAGGGAACAATGGCTACACCTTC; cdr3_aa: CASSQKAGNNGYTF
clone_size: -; d_call: -; v_call: TRBV10-3; j_call: TRBJ2-3; cdr3_nt: TGTGCCCAGGGCCCTAGCACAGATACGCAGTATTTT; cdr3_aa: CAQGPSTDTQYF
clone_size: -; d_call: -; v_call: TRBV28; j_call: TRBJ1-6; cdr3_nt: TGTGCCAGCAGAACTCACTCCGGACAGAGGGTTTACGGGGCTAATTCACCCCTCCACTTT; cdr3_aa: CASRTHSGQRVYGANSPLHF
clone_size: -; d_call: -; v_call: TRBV6-2/TRBV6-3; j_call: TRBJ2-6; cdr3_nt: TGTGCCAGCAGTTACGACCCCGCTGGGGCCAACGTCCTGACTTTC; cdr3_aa: CASSYDPAGANVLTF
clone_size: many; d_call: -; v_call: TRBV20-1; j_call: TRBJ1-1; cdr3_nt: TGCAGTTCTACCGCACCTCAGGGGCCCATGAACACTGAAGCTTTCTTT; cdr3_aa: CSSTAPQGPMNTEAFF
clone_size: many; d_call: -; v_call: TRBV6-1; j_call: TRBJ2-3; cdr3_nt: TGTGCCAGCAGAACTAGCACAGATACGCAGTATTTT; cdr3_aa: CASRTSTDTQYF
clone_size: few; d_call: -; v_call: TRBV10-3; j_call: TRBJ1-1; cdr3_nt: TGTGCCATCAGTGGGAACACTGAAGCTTTCTTT; cdr3_aa: CAISGNTEAFF
clone_size: few; d_call: -; v_call: TRBV20-1; j_call: TRBJ1-1; cdr3_nt: TGCAGTGCCCTTACGTGGGGACGGGTCAACACTGAAGCTTTCTTT; cdr3_aa: CSALTWGRVNTEAFF
clone_size: -; d_call: -; v_call: TRBV10-3; j_call: TRBJ2-6; cdr3_nt: TGTGCCATCAGTCAGGCGGCTGGGGCCAACGTCCTGACTTTC; cdr3_aa: CAISQAAGANVLTF
clone_size: few; d_call: TRBD1; v_call: TRBV4-1; j_call: TRBJ2-1; cdr3_nt: TGCGCCAGCAGCCAACTACGGGACAGGGCCAATGAGCAGTTCTTC; cdr3_aa: CASSQLRDRANEQFF
clone_size: -; d_call: -; v_call: TRBV12-3/TRBV12-4; j_call: TRBJ1-2; cdr3_nt: TGTGCCAGCAGTTTAAAAAGGGGTTTGGGCTACACCTTC; cdr3_aa: CASSLKRGLGYTF
clone_size: few; d_call: -; v_call: TRBV25-1; j_call: TRBJ2-2; cdr3_nt: TGTGCCAGCAGTGAATTGGGCCTCCCTGGCACCGGGGAGCTGTTTTTT; cdr3_aa: CASSELGLPGTGELFF
clone_size: -; d_call: -; v_call: TRBV6-2/TRBV6-3; j_call: TRBJ1-1; cdr3_nt: TGTGCCAGCAGACCAGCGGACATTTTGGACACTGAAGCTTTCTTT; cdr3_aa: CASRPADILDTEAFF
clone_size: many; d_call: TRBD1; v_call: TRBV20-1; j_call: TRBJ1-1; cdr3_nt: TGCAGTGCTTCGCCCGGGACAGGGGATTCCACTGAAGCTTTCTTT; cdr3_aa: CSASPGTGDSTEAFF
clone_size: many; d_call: -; v_call: TRBV7-2; j_call: TRBJ2-7; cdr3_nt: TGTGCCAGCAGCCCCCTTGGGAGGTCCTACGAGCAGTACTTC; cdr3_aa: CASSPLGRSYEQYF
clone_size: many; d_call: -; v_call: TRBV12-3/TRBV12-4; j_call: TRBJ2-3; cdr3_nt: TGTGCCAGCAGCAGGGAAGATACGCAGTATTTT; cdr3_aa: CASSREDTQYF
clone_size: -; d_call: TRBD2; v_call: TRBV7-2; j_call: TRBJ2-5; cdr3_nt: TGTGCCAGCAGCTTAGGGCGGGGGGGCCGGGAGACCCAGTACTTC; cdr3_aa: CASSLGRGGRETQYF
clone_size: -; d_call: TRBD2; v_call: TRBV6-5; j_call: TRBJ2-5; cdr3_nt: TGTGCCAGCAGTTACTCGAAACTAGCGGGGGACCAAGAGACCCAGTACTTC; cdr3_aa: CASSYSKLAGDQETQYF
clone_size: -; d_call: TRBD2; v_call: TRBV6-2/TRBV6-3; j_call: TRBJ2-2; cdr3_nt: TGTGCCAGCATTGGACTAGCGGGGGGGTGGACCGGGGAGCTGTTTTTT; cdr3_aa: CASIGLAGGWTGELFF
clone_size: -; d_call: -; v_call: TRBV7-9; j_call: TRBJ2-5; cdr3_nt: TGTGCCAGCAGCCCCAAGGTAGTAGGGGGAGAGACCCAGTACTTC; cdr3_aa: CASSPKVVGGETQYF
clone_size: -; d_call: -; v_call: TRBV18; j_call: TRBJ1-1; cdr3_nt: TGTGCCAGCTGGTGGACGGGGGGAGGAATGACTGAAGCTTTCTTT; cdr3_aa: CASWWTGGGMTEAFF
clone_size: many; d_call: -; v_call: TRBV3-1; j_call: TRBJ2-7; cdr3_nt: TGTGCCAGCAGCCAAACTAGGTCCTCCTACGAGCAGTACTTC; cdr3_aa: CASSQTRSSYEQYF
clone_size: -; d_call: -; v_call: TRBV3-1; j_call: TRBJ1-2; cdr3_nt: TGTGCCAGCAGCCAAGAGGTGGCAGACAACTATGGCTACACCTTC; cdr3_aa: CASSQEVADNYGYTF
clone_size: -; d_call: TRBD2; v_call: TRBV15; j_call: TRBJ2-1; cdr3_nt: TGTGCCACCAGCAGAGATACTAGCGGGGCCTACAATGAGCAGTTCTTC; cdr3_aa: CATSRDTSGAYNEQFF
clone_size: many; d_call: TRBD1; v_call: TRBV28; j_call: TRBJ2-5; cdr3_nt: TGTGCCAGCAGTTTACATCGGAGGACAGGGCGAGAGACCCAGTACTTC; cdr3_aa: CASSLHRRTGRETQYF
clone_size: many; d_call: -; v_call: TRBV24-1; j_call: TRBJ1-5; cdr3_nt: TGTGCCACCAGTGGTGGACTCTCGAATCAGCCCCAGCATTTT; cdr3_aa: CATSGGLSNQPQHF
clone_size: -; d_call: TRBD1; v_call: TRBV6-1; j_call: TRBJ2-7; cdr3_nt: TGTGCCAGCAGACCCACGGGACAGGGACGCTCCTACGAGCAGTACTTC; cdr3_aa: CASRPTGQGRSYEQYF
clone_size: many; d_call: -; v_call: TRBV6-2/TRBV6-3; j_call: TRBJ1-1; cdr3_nt: TGTGCCAGCAGTCCGCTCGACAACCCCCGGGACACTGAAGCTTTCTTT; cdr3_aa: CASSPLDNPRDTEAFF
clone_size: few; d_call: TRBD1; v_call: TRBV27; j_call: TRBJ1-1; cdr3_nt: TGTGCCAGCAGGACCAGGGGGCAGGGGTTAAGGTACACTGAAGCTTTCTTT; cdr3_aa: CASRTRGQGLRYTEAFF
clone_size: few; d_call: TRBD1; v_call: TRBV20-1; j_call: TRBJ1-1; cdr3_nt: TGCAGTGCGCCCCGGGACAGGGTTACTGAAGCTTTCTTT; cdr3_aa: CSAPRDRVTEAFF
clone_size: -; d_call: -; v_call: TRBV3-1; j_call: TRBJ1-2; cdr3_nt: TGTGCCAGCAGCCAAACCAAAAAAGGGGGTTATGGCTACACCTTC; cdr3_aa: CASSQTKKGGYGYTF